The 18 T cell receptor beta chains presented below share a single source sample, sequenced in a study of early T cells in non-severe SARS-CoV-2 infection. Via MiXCR, TCRdb re-called the 5' RACE reads, giving one row per CDR3 protein. The sample yields 35,000 to 50,000 distinct CDR3 sequences, roughly 7.1% seen once. The material sequenced was whole blood. These receptors all stem from an adult who was a healthcare worker with PCR-confirmed SARS-CoV-2 infection or an uninfected control (not recorded which).

This clonotype has only one observation. The chain links TRBV24-1 to TRBJ2-7, with a weak D call TRBD1 (6 bases). Germline assignment: CDR1 KGHDR and CDR2 SFDVKD. The ends were cut back, 5 bases at V and 2 bases at J, with 18 bases in the middle. The CDR3 is 16 residues long. CDR3 DNA: TGTGCCACCAGTGCCTCCGACAGGTCTAAAACCTACGAGCAGTACTTC. Translation gives CATSASDRSKTYEQYF.

This clonotype was seen a few times. This chain uses TRBV12-3 or TRBV12-4 with TRBJ2-7; D could derive from TRBD1 or TRBD2 (7 bases each). The CDR3 has 13 residues. Between the trimmed V and J ends, which lost 10 bases and 4 bases, there was a span of 17 bases. The CDR3 is CATSGGGVYEQYF. The CDR3 DNA follows: TGTGCCACCTCAGGGGGGGGCGTGTACGAGCAGTACTTC.

The chain has TRBV29-1 and TRBJ2-7, with TRBD2 matching 10 bases. V lost 5 bases to trimming and J lost 2 bases; unmatched junction nucleotides: 3. The germline CDR1 and CDR2 sequences are SQVTM and ANQGSEA. The CDR3 runs 13 residues. Here the CDR3 DNA reads TGCAGCGTTTGGACTAGCGGTACCTACGAGCAGTACTTC. Translating it yields CSVWTSGTYEQYF.

This clonotype was detected only a few times. The genes are TRBV25-1 and TRBJ2-7, with D tentatively TRBD1 (5 bases). The V and J ends lost 8 bases and 2 bases respectively, with 16 bases between them. The CDR3 totals 14 residues. Germline V gene sequence: CDR1 MGHDK, CDR2 SYGVNS. For the CDR3, the DNA is TGTGCCAGCCATACTTCGACAGTCCCCTACGAGCAGTACTTC. Translating gives CASHTSTVPYEQYF.

This clonotype showed up many times. V gene TRBV19 combines with J gene TRBJ2-5, with D possibly TRBD1 on 7 matching bases. Germline values: CDR1 LNHDA, CDR2 SQIVND (reference sequence). Deletions cut 9 bases from V and 7 bases from J, with 15 bases between. The CDR3 sequence is 12 residues long. CDR3 amino acids: CASLDRRGTQYF. The CDR3 DNA reads TGTGCCAGCCTGGACAGGAGGGGGACCCAGTACTTC.

This clonotype has just a few counts. The J gene is TRBJ1-4, the V gene TRBV7-9, with 8 bases matching TRBD1. In germline, CDR1 is SEHNR, CDR2 FQNEAQ (reference sequence). V lost 3 bases, J lost 8 bases, and 8 bases stayed unmatched. The CDR3 runs to 15 residues. CDR3 region: CASSFGTGKGEKLFF. The CDR3 DNA is TGTGCCAGCAGCTTTGGGACAGGCAAGGGGGAAAAACTGTTTTTT.

The V gene is TRBV7-9, the J gene TRBJ1-5; the match to TRBD1 covers 9 bases. The CDR3 runs to 15 residues. V lost 1 base, J lost 2 bases, and 0 bases stayed unmatched. The V gene's germline CDR1 is SEHNR and CDR2 FQNEAQ (reference sequence). As DNA, the CDR3 is TGTGCCAGCAGCTTAGGGACAGGGGGCAATCAGCCCCAGCATTTT. It specifies CASSLGTGGNQPQHF.

CDR3 in amino acids: CSAKRDRGLPEQYF. Written as DNA, the CDR3 is TGCAGTGCCAAAAGGGACAGGGGCCTCCCCGAGCAGTACTTC. This rearrangement joins TRBV20-1 to TRBJ2-7; 10 bases map to TRBD1. After removal of 6 bases from V and 6 bases from J, the junction contained 11 bases not matched to a gene. The CDR3 consists of 14 residues. Germline loops: CDR1 DFQATT, CDR2 SNEGSKA (reference sequence).

This clonotype came up a few times. The chain recombines TRBV11-2 with TRBJ2-3, with D hard to call. The CDR3 has 11 residues. The germline CDR1 and CDR2 sequences are SGHAT and FQNNGV. Trimming cost V 5 bases and J 5 bases, with 5 bases left between them. The CDR3 spells CASSHLDTQYF. The CDR3 DNA follows: TGTGCCAGCAGCCACCTAGATACGCAGTATTTT. The full variable domain, completed using reference TRBV11-2 and TRBJ2-3, is EAGVAQSPRYKIIEKRQSVAFWCNPISGHATLYWYQQILGQGPKLLIQFQNNGVVDDSQLPKDRFSAERLKGVDSTLKIQPAKLEDSAVYLCASSHLDTQYFGPGTRLTVL.

This clonotype was recorded only once. The gene calls are TRBV5-4 and TRBJ2-5; 9 bases line up with TRBD1. There are 16 residues in the CDR3. J was trimmed by 2 bases and V by 5 bases; bases with no gene match: 10. From germline, CDR1 is SGHNT and CDR2 YYREEE (reference sequence). The CDR3: CASSSPGQGYQETQYF. The CDR3 DNA reads as TGTGCCAGCAGTTCCCCGGGACAGGGATATCAAGAGACCCAGTACTTC.

This clonotype was seen a handful of times. This chain connects TRBV5-1 to TRBJ2-7, with a possible D match to TRBD2 (6 bases). The CDR3 consists of 15 residues. V shed 6 bases and J shed 7 bases, with 23 bases lying between them. Germline V gene lookup returns CDR1 SGHRS and CDR2 YFSETQ. The CDR3 nucleotides are TGCGCCAGCAACCCAGGCGGGGCCTACTCGGGAGAGCAGTACTTC. Amino acids: CASNPGGAYSGEQYF.

This clonotype was seen at least ten times. The J gene is TRBJ1-6, the V gene TRBV14, with D possibly TRBD1 on 5 matching bases. Looked up from germline, CDR1 is SGHDN and CDR2 is FVKESK. The CDR3 has 16 amino acids. Trimming removed 4 bases from V and 7 bases from J, with 17 bases in between. This chain's CDR3 is CASSLRTGAGNSPLHF. CDR3 DNA: TGTGCCAGCAGCCTACGTACTGGGGCTGGGAATTCACCCCTCCACTTT. The full variable domain, its missing parts supplied by reference TRBV14 and TRBJ1-6, is EAGVTQFPSHSVIEKGQTVTLRCDPISGHDNLYWYRRVMGKEIKFLLHFVKESKQDESGMPNNRFLAERTGGTYSTLKVQPAELEDSGVYFCASSLRTGAGNSPLHFGNGTRLTVT.

In its sample, this clonotype was seen many times. The chain combines TRBV7-3 with TRBJ2-3; 8 bases fit TRBD2. The CDR3 is made up of 15 amino acids. V lost 3 bases to trimming and J lost 2 bases; unmatched junction nucleotides: 4. The germline gives CDR1 SGHTA, CDR2 FQGTGA. CDR3 DNA: TGTGCCAGCAGCTTGGTAGCGGGGAACACAGATACGCAGTATTTT. This sequence encodes CASSLVAGNTDTQYF.

This clonotype has at least ten counts. CDR3 amino acids: CASSLARDRPYGYTF. CDR3 nucleotide sequence: TGTGCCAGCAGCTTAGCGCGGGACAGGCCCTATGGCTACACCTTC. V gene TRBV7-8 combines with J gene TRBJ1-2; 8 bases are a match to TRBD1. Germline CDR1 is SGHVS and CDR2 is FQNEAQ. The CDR3 is 15 residues long. J gave up 4 bases and V 0 bases, and 4 bases lay outside the gene matches.

This clonotype was detected only a few times. The CDR3 nucleotides read TGTGCCAGCAGCTTGAGAAGGTGGAGCGGGGGGATAGAGACCCAGTACTTC. This gives the protein CASSLRRWSGGIETQYF. The rearrangement uses TRBV5-6 and TRBJ2-5; TRBD2 matches at 9 bases. V was clipped by 1 base and J by 4 bases; unmatched bases: 11. The CDR3 runs 17 residues. Germline loops: CDR1 SGHDT, CDR2 YYEEEE.

This clonotype was picked up many times. The chain recombines TRBV10-3 with TRBJ2-5; 12 bases are shared with TRBD2. Germline values: CDR1 ENHRY, CDR2 SYGVKD. The CDR3 spans 18 residues. The junction had 11 bases not matched to a gene; V was cut back by 5 bases and J by 1 base. CDR3 region: CAISPRLAGEIRQETQYF. The CDR3, as DNA: TGTGCCATCAGTCCCCGACTAGCGGGGGAAATCCGCCAAGAGACCCAGTACTTC.

The table lists this clonotype with many counts. The chain has TRBV11-2 and TRBJ2-1; 11 bases are a match to TRBD2. Germline trimming cut 1 base from V and 0 bases from J; bases unmatched to any gene: 11. Germline CDR1 reads SGHAT; CDR2 reads FQNNGV. The CDR3 totals 20 residues. The CDR3 DNA sequence: TGTGCCAGCAGCTTAGGGCCCGGGACTAGCGGCCTTAGCTCCTACAATGAGCAGTTCTTC. Translating gives CASSLGPGTSGLSSYNEQFF.

This clonotype was observed a handful of times. The chain combines TRBV21-1 with TRBJ2-7; TRBD2 was called by the table and not checked on the DNA. TRBV21-1 is a listed pseudogene. The CDR3 is made up of 16 amino acids. CDR3 loop: CASSKKSRVSSYEQYF. CDR3 nucleotides: TGTGCCAGCAGCAAAAAGTCCAGGGTCTCCTCCTACGAGCAGTACTTC.